This is a list of T cell receptor beta chains from one sample in a study of T cells in Graves' hyperthyroidism and ophthalmopathy. TCRdb re-called the multiplex PCR reads with MiXCR, one entry per CDR3 protein. The sample yields fewer than 500,000 distinct CDR3 sequences, roughly 15% seen once. Sample: blood. The receptors originated from a woman aged 25 to 39 with Graves' ophthalmopathy. Both conserved end residues are part of each CDR3. D genes are given only for firm matches. Rows may omit the clone size; those that give it use once, few, many or a size class.

many,TRBJ2-5,NA,TRBV28,CASRGGGTQETQYF,TGTGCCAGCAGAGGGGGAGGGACGCAAGAGACCCAGTACTTC
many,TRBJ1-2,NA,TRBV27,CASSLGENYGYTF,TGTGCCAGCAGTTTGGGGGAAAACTATGGCTACACCTTC
NA,TRBJ1-3,NA,TRBV7-2,CASSPWTDRSGNTIYF,TGTGCCAGCAGCCCGTGGACAGATCGCTCTGGAAACACCATATATTTT
many,TRBJ2-3,NA,TRBV14,CASSQGQLASTDTQYF,TGTGCCAGCAGCCAAGGACAGTTAGCTAGCACAGATACGCAGTATTTT
NA,TRBJ2-5,NA,TRBV5-4,CASNPGGVQETQYF,TGTGCCAGCAATCCAGGGGGGGTCCAAGAGACCCAGTACTTC
many,TRBJ2-7,NA,TRBV28,CASSLPRGPGYEQYF,TGTGCCAGCAGTTTACCCCGGGGACCGGGCTACGAGCAGTACTTC
many,TRBJ2-1,TRBD2,TRBV7-9,CASSSREAGHEQFF,TGTGCCAGCAGCTCTAGAGAAGCGGGGCATGAGCAGTTCTTC
many,TRBJ2-2,TRBD2,TRBV20-1,CSAREEAGGRFAGELFF,TGCAGTGCTAGAGAGGAAGCGGGGGGGCGCTTCGCCGGGGAGCTGTTTTTT
few,TRBJ2-1,TRBD2,TRBV6-5,CASSYSSSGGTKSYNEQFF,TGTGCCAGCAGTTACTCGAGTAGCGGGGGAACGAAGTCCTACAATGAGCAGTTCTTC
many,TRBJ2-3,TRBD1,TRBV30,CAWSDQGVFSTDTQYF,TGTGCCTGGAGTGATCAGGGGGTATTCAGCACAGATACGCAGTATTTT
many,TRBJ1-1,TRBD1,TRBV5-5,CASSLAPTGTGGTFFPEAFF,TGTGCCAGCAGCTTAGCTCCTACCGGGACAGGGGGGACTTTTTTTCCTGAAGCTTTCTTT
NA,TRBJ1-6,NA,TRBV25-1,CASSETSGRPLHF,TGTGCCAGCAGTGAAACGTCAGGACGACCCCTCCACTTT
many,TRBJ1-5,TRBD1,TRBV28,CASRPPGTGSQPQHF,TGTGCCAGCAGACCTCCCGGGACAGGGTCTCAGCCCCAGCATTTT
many,TRBJ2-7,NA,TRBV7-8,CASSLGSWAGSYEQYF,TGTGCCAGCAGCTTAGGATCTTGGGCAGGTTCCTACGAGCAGTACTTC
many,TRBJ2-1,NA,TRBV28,CASSSTPRVEQFF,TGTGCCAGCAGTTCTACCCCCAGGGTTGAGCAGTTCTTC
many,TRBJ1-3,TRBD1,TRBV3-1,CASSGTDSGNTIYF,TGTGCCAGCAGCGGGACAGACTCTGGAAACACCATATATTTT
few,TRBJ2-2,TRBD2,TRBV9,CASSLAATNTGELFF,TGTGCCAGCAGCCTAGCGGCCACGAACACCGGGGAGCTGTTTTTT
NA,TRBJ2-1,TRBD2,TRBV19,CASSISQGLGLNEQFF,TGTGCCAGTAGTATATCTCAGGGACTAGGGTTGAATGAGCAGTTCTTC
few,TRBJ1-5,NA,TRBV20-1,CSALPGGGGQPQHF,TGCAGTGCCCTCCCGGGGGGAGGGGGTCAGCCCCAGCATTTT